These 29 T cell receptor beta chains share one sample of origin, sequenced in a study of CD8 T cells in Susac syndrome. Random hexamers were used to reverse transcribe an amount of 0.5 to 1 ug RNA. TCRdb itself ran the immunoSEQ multiplex PCR reads through MiXCR, one entry per CDR3 protein. Of 250,000 to 300,000 distinct CDR3 sequences listed, around 91% were seen once; the top ten hold approximately 0.18%. The sample consisted of CD8+ T cells from PBMCs. These receptors were collected from a human donor with multiple sclerosis.

The chain uses TRBV3-1 and TRBJ2-1; 9 nucleotides match TRBD2. The J segment lost 4 bases and the V segment lost 4 bases, leaving 2 bases of the junction unmatched. The CDR3 loop spans 14 amino acids. Germline loops: CDR1 LGHDT, CDR2 YNNKEL (reference sequence). DNA of the CDR3: TGTGCCAGCAGCCCTAGCGGGATTTACAATGAGCAGTTCTTC. It specifies CASSPSGIYNEQFF.

The rearrangement joins TRBV7-9 to TRBJ2-1; no clear D gene. Looked up from germline, CDR1 is SEHNR and CDR2 is FQNEAQ (reference sequence). Trimming shortened V by 0 bases and J by 8 bases, and 11 bases separated the two germline ends. This CDR3 comprises 14 residues. The CDR3: CASSLARSPDEQFF. CDR3 nucleotide sequence: TGTGCCAGCAGCTTAGCGCGGAGTCCCGATGAGCAGTTCTTC.

The chain is built from TRBV6-2 or TRBV6-3 and TRBJ1-3, with D tentatively TRBD1 (5 bases). Trimming removed 2 bases at V and 2 bases at J, with 13 bases between. Germline V CDR1 and CDR2: MNHEY, SVGEGT. There are 16 residues in the CDR3. CDR3 loop: CASSYVRQGAGNTIYF. The CDR3 bases are TGTGCCAGCAGTTACGTTCGGCAGGGAGCTGGAAACACCATATATTTT.

This clonotype was seen a single time. J is TRBJ1-2 and V is TRBV27, with D maybe TRBD1 (6 bases). The CDR3 is 14 amino acids. Germline values: CDR1 MNHEY, CDR2 SMNVEV (reference sequence). The V gene lost 5 bases and the J gene lost 7 bases, with 17 bases spanning the gap. The CDR3 nucleotides are TGTGCCAGCAGTCCAGGGGCCGGTCTCAGTGGCTACACCTTC. Protein product: CASSPGAGLSGYTF.

This chain joins TRBV6-4 and TRBJ2-3; 10 bases map to TRBD2. J lost 5 bases, V lost 4 bases, and 6 bases had no gene match. There are 15 residues in the CDR3. Germline V CDR1 and CDR2: MRHNA, SNTAGT. CDR3 amino acids: CASSASSGGGDTQYF. CDR3 DNA: TGTGCCAGCAGTGCCTCTAGCGGGGGAGGAGATACGCAGTATTTT.

This clonotype was picked up one time. The chain combines TRBV20-1 with TRBJ2-7; D could derive from TRBD1 or TRBD2 (5 bases each). The CDR3 spans 15 residues. Deletions cut 5 bases from V and 0 bases from J, with 17 bases between. CDR1 is DFQATT and CDR2 is SNEGSKA in the germline V gene (reference sequence). CDR3 sequence reads: CSAPQATGGSYEQYF. CDR3 DNA: TGCAGTGCTCCTCAGGCGACTGGGGGCTCCTACGAGCAGTACTTC.

J is TRBJ2-4 and V is TRBV27, with TRBD2 matching over 9 bases. Germline V CDR1 and CDR2: MNHEY, SMNVEV (reference sequence). The CDR3 totals 17 residues. V lost 6 bases to trimming and J lost 0 bases; unmatched junction nucleotides: 9. The chain's CDR3 is CASSQIPSGTAKNIQYF. As DNA, the CDR3 is TGTGCCAGCAGCCAAATTCCTAGCGGGACAGCCAAAAACATTCAGTACTTC.

The genes are TRBV6-5 and TRBJ2-6, with 7 bases lining up with TRBD1. Germline CDR1 reads MNHEY; CDR2 reads SVGAGI. The CDR3 has 18 amino acids. Germline trimming cut 2 bases from V and 2 bases from J; bases unmatched to any gene: 9. The DNA for the CDR3 is TGTGCCAGCAGTTACCCTAAAGGGACAGCAGCTGGGGCCAACGTCCTGACTTTC. Protein product: CASSYPKGTAAGANVLTF.

The gene calls are TRBV27 and TRBJ2-3; 7 positions match TRBD2. V shed 5 bases and J 2 bases; nucleotides not matched to a gene: 10. Germline CDR1 and CDR2: MNHEY and SMNVEV (reference sequence). The CDR3 consists of 16 residues. CDR3 nucleotides: TGTGCCAGCAGTATCACTTCCGGGACTAACACAGATACGCAGTATTTT. Residues: CASSITSGTNTDTQYF.

The CDR3 protein is CASSHESRDRNTGELFF. CDR3 sequence (DNA): TGTGCCAGCAGCCACGAAAGCAGGGACAGAAACACCGGGGAGCTGTTTTTT. V gene TRBV3-1 combines with J gene TRBJ2-2; 7 bases agree with TRBD1. CDR1 and CDR2 (germline): LGHDT, YNNKEL (reference sequence). The V segment lost 3 bases and the J segment 2 bases; nucleotides outside the gene matches: 9. The CDR3 consists of 17 residues.

The V gene is TRBV10-3, the J gene TRBJ1-1; no firm D call. Looked up from germline, CDR1 is ENHRY and CDR2 is SYGVKD. V lost 5 bases and J lost 5, with 6 bases in between. The CDR3 sequence is 11 residues long. The CDR3, as DNA: TGTGCCATCAGTAGTCTGACTGAAGCTTTCTTT. Translation: CAISSLTEAFF.

The genes are TRBV5-6 and TRBJ1-5, with 9 bases lining up with TRBD1. After removal of 7 bases from V and 4 bases from J, the junction contained 6 bases not matched to a gene. The CDR3 runs 14 residues. Germline V gene lookup returns CDR1 SGHDT and CDR2 YYEEEE. The CDR3 spells CASFIGQGNQPQHF. The CDR3, as DNA: TGTGCCAGCTTCATAGGACAGGGGAATCAGCCCCAGCATTTT.

The chain links TRBV20-1 to TRBJ1-1, with D unclear. The CDR3 sequence is 14 residues long. Deletions cut 0 bases from V and 1 base from J, with 9 bases between. Germline CDR1 and CDR2: DFQATT and SNEGSKA (reference sequence). For the CDR3, the DNA is TGCAGTGCTAGAGAGAGGGCAGCGAACACTGAAGCTTTCTTT. Amino acids: CSARERAANTEAFF.

CDR3 DNA sequence: TGTGCCAGCAAAGGGGGGATCGGTGATCTCTCGAGCTCACCCCTCCACTTT. It is translated as CASKGGIGDLSSSPLHF. This sequence joins TRBV2 and TRBJ1-6; perhaps TRBD1 as D (6 bases). This CDR3 comprises 17 residues. With 7 bases removed from V and 10 bases from J, the gap between germline ends came to 26 bases. The germline CDR1 and CDR2 sequences are SNHLY and FYNNEI.

The chain employs TRBV9 and TRBJ2-1, with D perhaps TRBD2 (5 bases). The CDR3 length is 15 residues. Looked up from germline, CDR1 is SGDLS and CDR2 is YYNGEE. V was cut by 3 bases and J by 2 bases, with 12 bases left in between. This chain's CDR3 is CASSAGLSPYNEQFF. CDR3 DNA sequence: TGTGCCAGCAGCGCTGGACTTTCCCCCTACAATGAGCAGTTCTTC.

The chain combines TRBV30 with TRBJ2-1; 8 nucleotides align to TRBD1. The CDR3 is 15 residues long. Germline-derived CDR1 and CDR2 are GTSNPN and SVGIG (reference sequence). The J segment lost 5 bases and the V segment lost 0 bases, leaving 6 bases of the junction unmatched. The CDR3 sequence is CAWSVWTGPHNEQFF. The CDR3 region has the DNA TGTGCCTGGAGTGTTTGGACAGGGCCTCACAATGAGCAGTTCTTC.

The chain carries TRBV28 and TRBJ2-7; D is perhaps TRBD2 (6 bases). The CDR3 has 14 amino acids. V was shortened by 6 bases and J by 2 bases, with 14 bases between the two germline ends. CDR1 and CDR2 from the germline V gene are MDHEN and SYDVKM. The CDR3 DNA reads as TGTGCCAGCAGCGACCGGGACTTTCCCTACGAGCAGTACTTC. It translates to CASSDRDFPYEQYF.

The chain carries TRBV3-1 and TRBJ2-1; weak D call: TRBD1 (8 bases). There are 18 residues in the CDR3. Germline V lookup: CDR1 LGHDT, CDR2 YNNKEL (reference sequence). V gave up 3 bases and J gave up 3 bases, with 21 bases separating them. CDR3 DNA: TGTGCCAGCAGCCAGGGAGGGGTTGGGACAGGTTACTACAATGAGCAGTTCTTC. This sequence encodes CASSQGGVGTGYYNEQFF.

Concerning this clonotype itself: One end of the junction is discordant with germline, which a read error may explain. V usage is TRBV4-2 and J usage is TRBJ2-3; TRBD2 agrees at 7 bases. This CDR3 spans 16 amino acids. Germline CDR1 and CDR2: LGHNA and YNFKEQ. This chain's CDR3 is CASSQELAGGTDTQYF. The CDR3 bases are TGCGCCAGCAGCCAAGAATTGGCGGGGGGCACAGATACGCAGTATTTT.

The sample holds one count of this clonotype. The V call is TRBV2, the J call TRBJ2-2; D gene uncertain. CDR1 and CDR2 from the germline V gene are SNHLY and FYNNEI. V lost 2 bases, J lost 3 bases, and 4 bases lay in between. This CDR3 has 13 amino acids. This CDR3 is CASSERYTGELFF. The CDR3 region has the DNA TGTGCCAGCAGTGAACGGTACACCGGGGAGCTGTTTTTT.

The chain uses TRBV7-9 and TRBJ1-1; D gene uncertain. There are 13 residues in the CDR3. Trimming left V 5 bases short and J 7 bases short, with 14 bases between. Per germline, CDR1 SEHNR and CDR2 FQNEAQ (reference sequence). CDR3 residues: CASSPPLRNEAFF. In nucleotides, the CDR3 is TGTGCCAGCAGCCCCCCGTTGAGGAATGAAGCTTTCTTT.

The V and J genes are TRBV5-4 and TRBJ2-3; TRBD1 might be the D (6 bases). With 6 bases removed from V and 0 bases from J, the gap between germline ends came to 14 bases. Germline CDR1 and CDR2: SGHNT and YYREEE (reference sequence). The CDR3 has 15 amino acids. The CDR3 region is CASNPIGGSTDTQYF. The CDR3 DNA reads TGTGCCAGCAACCCCATAGGGGGAAGCACAGATACGCAGTATTTT.

The chain uses TRBV9 and TRBJ2-1; 11 bases agree with TRBD2. Germline V lookup: CDR1 SGDLS, CDR2 YYNGEE. V trimming: 5 bases; J trimming: 4 bases; junction bases outside the gene matches: 5. The CDR3 runs 15 residues. The CDR3 bases are TGTGCCAGCAGTCCGACTAGCGGGACTTACAATGAGCAGTTCTTC. Amino acids: CASSPTSGTYNEQFF.

In this sample, this clonotype turned up a few times. This chain links TRBV27 with TRBJ2-7; TRBD2 matches at 8 bases. The V segment lost 3 bases and the J segment 2 bases; nucleotides outside the gene matches: 3. The CDR3 loop spans 14 amino acids. CDR1 and CDR2 from the germline V gene are MNHEY and SMNVEV (reference sequence). The DNA of the CDR3 is TGTGCCAGCAGTTTGGGCGGGGGGACCTACGAGCAGTACTTC. This gives the protein CASSLGGGTYEQYF.

The CDR3 sequence: CASSSHLGPGKPQHF. The CDR3, as DNA: TGTGCCAGCAGCTCCCACTTAGGACCCGGAAAGCCCCAGCATTTT. The chain joins TRBV5-8 to TRBJ1-5; D ambiguous. The CDR3 totals 15 residues. The V gene lost 3 bases and the J gene lost 8 bases, with 18 bases spanning the gap. Germline values: CDR1 SGHTS, CDR2 YDEGEE.

The chain uses TRBV14 and TRBJ1-5; a possible D gene is TRBD1 (6 bases). The ends were cut back, 8 bases at V and 4 bases at J, with 21 bases in the middle. Germline V gives CDR1 SGHDN, CDR2 FVKESK. The CDR3 length is 16 residues. CDR3 nucleotides: TGTGCCAGCCCCAAAGCAGGGGTTGAGGGGAATCAGCCCCAGCATTTT. It is translated as CASPKAGVEGNQPQHF.

This chain links TRBV15 with TRBJ2-4; 9 bases agree with TRBD2. The germline CDR1 and CDR2 sequences are LNHNV and YYDKDF (reference sequence). J lost 3 bases, V lost 1 base, and 4 bases had no gene match. The CDR3 covers 16 residues. The CDR3 DNA follows: TGTGCCACCAGCAGAGGAGCGGGGGGTGACAAAAACATTCAGTACTTC. It encodes CATSRGAGGDKNIQYF.

This clonotype occurred a few times. The V gene is TRBV27, the J gene TRBJ2-7; no clear D. Trimming pared 1 base from V and 4 bases from J, leaving 8 bases between. The germline CDR1 and CDR2 sequences are MNHEY and SMNVEV (reference sequence). The CDR3 spans 13 residues. The DNA for the CDR3 is TGTGCCAGCAGTTTATTGTATGAGTACGAGCAGTACTTC. It codes for CASSLLYEYEQYF.

The rearrangement joins TRBV4-2 to TRBJ1-2; D is uncertain. In germline, CDR1 is LGHNA, CDR2 YNFKEQ. This CDR3 comprises 14 residues. V lost 0 bases and J 2 bases, leaving 7 bases between the germline ends. In DNA, the CDR3 is TGTGCCAGCAGCCAAGATATGAAGAACTATGGCTACACCTTC. Translating it yields CASSQDMKNYGYTF.